A single sample is the source of the 9 T cell receptor beta chains below, sequenced in a study of blood T cell repertoires in COVID-19. The assay was immunoSEQ multiplex PCR, and TCRdb's table has in-frame clones only and misses some. The sample lists about 210,000 clones, 88% seen once, with roughly 2.5% in the top ten. The material sequenced was PBMCs or T cells enriched from blood (not recorded which). These receptor sequences come from a woman aged 35 to 49 with acute COVID-19.

This rearrangement joins TRBV30 to TRBJ2-1; TRBD2 agrees at 8 bases. The germline gives CDR1 GTSNPN, CDR2 SVGIG (reference sequence). The CDR3 is 14 amino acids. After removal of 2 bases from V and 4 bases from J, the junction contained 4 bases not matched to a gene. The CDR3 DNA follows: TGTGCCTGGAGTTCACTAGCGGTTTACAATGAGCAGTTCTTC. This encodes CAWSSLAVYNEQFF.

This sequence joins TRBV5-4 and TRBJ1-2; TRBD1 agrees at 7 bases. With 2 bases clipped from V and 0 bases from J, the junction kept 1 base outside the gene matches. Germline-derived CDR1 and CDR2 are SGHNT and YYREEE (reference sequence). The CDR3 is 14 residues long. CDR3 loop: CASSLGTANYGYTF. Here the CDR3 DNA reads TGTGCCAGCAGCTTAGGGACAGCTAACTATGGCTACACCTTC.

V usage is TRBV5-4 and J usage is TRBJ1-2; D gene uncertain. Trimming removed 4 bases at V and 5 bases at J, with 15 bases between. In germline, CDR1 is SGHNT, CDR2 YYREEE (reference sequence). The CDR3 runs to 14 residues. CDR3 protein: CASSKGRGEYGYTF. DNA of the CDR3: TGTGCCAGCAGCAAAGGACGGGGAGAATATGGCTACACCTTC.

This rearrangement joins TRBV5-6 to TRBJ1-4; perhaps TRBD1 as D (6 bases). Germline lookup yields CDR1 SGHDT and CDR2 YYEEEE. V was clipped by 5 bases and J by 8 bases, with 19 bases between them. This CDR3 has 15 amino acids. The CDR3 DNA reads TGTGCCAGCAGTTTTCTTTACGGGGGGCAGGAAAAACTGTTTTTT. The encoded protein is CASSFLYGGQEKLFF.

The J gene is TRBJ2-1, the V gene TRBV6-1; no reliable D call. Germline CDR1 is MNHNS and CDR2 is SASEGT. The CDR3 is made up of 12 amino acids. Trimming cost V 1 base and J 10 bases, with 8 bases left between them. CDR3 in amino acids: CASSEEFGEQFF. CDR3 DNA sequence: TGTGCCAGCAGTGAAGAATTCGGGGAGCAGTTCTTC.

V and J are TRBV11-3 and TRBJ1-6, with TRBD1 matching over 8 bases. J was trimmed by 16 bases and V by 1 base; bases with no gene match: 15. Germline values: CDR1 SGHNT, CDR2 YENEEA. The CDR3 contains 16 residues. The CDR3 DNA reads TGTGCCAGCAGCTTAGGCCCGACAGGGGCTTCAGCATTACTCCACTTT. Amino acids: CASSLGPTGASALLHF.

The chain couples TRBV3-1 (or the pseudogene TRBV3-2) to TRBJ2-5; TRBD2 matches at 7 bases. The CDR3 is 15 residues long. Looked up from germline, CDR1 is LGHDT and CDR2 is YNNKEL (reference sequence). V shed 1 base and J 5 bases; nucleotides not matched to a gene: 7. DNA for the CDR3: TGTGCCAGCAGCCAAGTCTTTGGGGAGGGGGAGACCCAGTACTTC. Amino acids: CASSQVFGEGETQYF.

The chain uses TRBV5-1 and TRBJ2-3, with 10 nucleotides matching TRBD2. The ends lost 1 base at V and 4 bases at J; junction bases unmatched: 12. Germline V gene lookup returns CDR1 SGHRS and CDR2 YFSETQ. There are 18 residues in the CDR3. The CDR3 region is CASSLTFWSSGGADTQYF. In DNA form, the CDR3 reads TGCGCCAGCAGCTTGACGTTTTGGTCTAGCGGGGGTGCAGATACGCAGTATTTT. Complete variable domain (other parts from reference TRBV5-1 and TRBJ2-3): KAGVTQTPRYLIKTRGQQVTLSCSPISGHRSVSWYQQTPGQGLQFLFEYFSETQRNKGNFPGRFSGRQFSNSRSEMNVSTLELGDSALYLCASSLTFWSSGGADTQYFGPGTRLTVL.

The CDR3 is CASSQGGLGNYGYTF. The CDR3, as DNA: TGCGCCAGCAGCCAGGGAGGACTTGGTAACTATGGCTACACCTTC. J is TRBJ1-2 and V is TRBV5-1, with D possibly TRBD1 on 5 matching bases. V was pared by 4 bases and J by 1 base, with 14 bases between. Germline lookup yields CDR1 SGHRS and CDR2 YFSETQ. This CDR3 region has 15 residues.